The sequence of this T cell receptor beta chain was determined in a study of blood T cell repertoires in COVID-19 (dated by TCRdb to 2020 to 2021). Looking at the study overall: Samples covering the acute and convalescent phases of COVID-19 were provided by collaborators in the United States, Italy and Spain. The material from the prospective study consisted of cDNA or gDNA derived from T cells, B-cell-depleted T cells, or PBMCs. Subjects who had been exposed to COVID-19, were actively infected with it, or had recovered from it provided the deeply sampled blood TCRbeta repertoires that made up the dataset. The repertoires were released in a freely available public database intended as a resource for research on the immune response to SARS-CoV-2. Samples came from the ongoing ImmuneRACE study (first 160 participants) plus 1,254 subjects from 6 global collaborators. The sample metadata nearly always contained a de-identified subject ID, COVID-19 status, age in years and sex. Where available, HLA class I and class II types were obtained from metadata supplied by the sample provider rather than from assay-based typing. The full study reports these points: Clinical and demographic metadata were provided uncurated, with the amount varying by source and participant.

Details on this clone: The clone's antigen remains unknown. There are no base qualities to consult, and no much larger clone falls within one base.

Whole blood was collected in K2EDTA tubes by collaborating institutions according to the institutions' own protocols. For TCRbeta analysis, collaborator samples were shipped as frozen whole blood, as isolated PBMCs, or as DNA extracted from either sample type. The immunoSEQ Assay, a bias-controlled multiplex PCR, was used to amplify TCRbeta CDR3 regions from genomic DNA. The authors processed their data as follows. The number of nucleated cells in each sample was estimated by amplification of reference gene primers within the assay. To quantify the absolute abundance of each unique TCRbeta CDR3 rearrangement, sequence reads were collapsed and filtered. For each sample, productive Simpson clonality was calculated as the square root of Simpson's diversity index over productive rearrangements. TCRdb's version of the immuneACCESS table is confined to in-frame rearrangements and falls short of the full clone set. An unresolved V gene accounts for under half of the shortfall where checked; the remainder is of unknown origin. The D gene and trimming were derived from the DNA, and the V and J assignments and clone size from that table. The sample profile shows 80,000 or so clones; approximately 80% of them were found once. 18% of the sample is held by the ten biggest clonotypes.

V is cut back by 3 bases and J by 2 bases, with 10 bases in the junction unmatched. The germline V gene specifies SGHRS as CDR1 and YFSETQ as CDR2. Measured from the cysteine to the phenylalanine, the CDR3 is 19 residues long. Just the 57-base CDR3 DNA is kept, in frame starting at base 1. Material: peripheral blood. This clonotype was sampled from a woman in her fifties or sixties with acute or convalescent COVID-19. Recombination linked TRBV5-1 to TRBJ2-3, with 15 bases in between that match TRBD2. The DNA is TGCGCCAGCAGCTCGGGACTAGCGGGGGGTTCGGTCTTCACAGATACGCAGTATTTT. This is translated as CASSSGLAGGSVFTDTQYF.